One sample yielded the 2 T cell receptor beta chains listed below, sequenced in a study of blood T cells in healthy people across ages (dated by TCRdb to between 2014 and 2016). Library preparation employed 5' RACE. The second PCR ran for roughly 6 to 11 cycles and used a J-beta primer mix along with a sample-barcoded 5' primer. TCRdb's own reprocessing of the public reads used fastp at Q25 and MiXCR and kept productive beta chains. One record per CDR3 amino acid sequence lists the most common genes and DNA. The sample table shows fewer than 2,000,000 distinct CDR3 sequences, and about two fifths are seen once. The ten largest clones represent under 30% of the sample. Sequencing was done on a sample of blood. Receptor source: a human donor in good health.

The chain is built from TRBV3-1 and TRBJ2-3; the match to TRBD1 covers 7 bases. This CDR3 has 15 amino acids. CDR1 is LGHDT and CDR2 is YNNKEL in the germline V gene (reference sequence). V shed 6 bases, J shed 5 bases, and the junction held 11 bases outside the gene matches. CDR3 DNA: TGTGCCAGCAGGTTCCTGGGACAGCCCCAAGATACGCAGTATTTT. Its translation is CASRFLGQPQDTQYF.

V gene TRBV20-1 combines with J gene TRBJ2-1, with D unclear. V lost 3 bases to trimming and J lost 6 bases, with 9 bases between them. CDR1 DFQATT and CDR2 SNEGSKA come from the germline V gene (reference sequence). There are 12 residues in the CDR3. The CDR3 DNA is TGCAGTGCTAGGTGGTTTGCCAATGAGCAGTTCTTC. Its translation: CSARWFANEQFF.